A selection of T cell receptor beta chains follows, all from one sample in a study of T cells after yellow fever vaccination. TCRdb called the 5' RACE reads again in MiXCR, with one record for every CDR3 protein. Altogether around 46,000 distinct CDR3 sequences are present, roughly 7.5% being singletons, with the ten largest covering 28%. Sequencing was performed on CD8+ T cells sorted from PBMCs, taken roughly 14 days after the first yellow fever vaccination. These receptors were collected from a man between 18 and 35 years old who received the YFV17D yellow fever vaccine. Each CDR3 is given with its conserved first and last residue. The order of the fields is J gene, CDR3 length, V gene, D gene, clone size, CDR3 protein, CDR3 DNA. The D gene is left open where the match is weak. Expanded clones are given a class, and other clones once, few, many or no size at all.

J gene: TRBJ2-2
CDR3 length: 13
V gene: TRBV23-1
D gene: -
clone size: many
CDR3 protein: CASASGGAGELFF
CDR3 DNA: TGCGCCAGCGCTTCTGGGGGTGCCGGGGAGCTGTTTTTT

J gene: TRBJ2-1
CDR3 length: 14
V gene: TRBV13
D gene: -
clone size: many
CDR3 protein: CASSFQGAVNEQFF
CDR3 DNA: TGTGCCAGCAGCTTTCAAGGGGCGGTGAATGAGCAGTTCTTC

J gene: TRBJ1-6
CDR3 length: 14
V gene: TRBV6-2/TRBV6-3
D gene: TRBD1
clone size: many
CDR3 protein: CASTWTGENSPLHF
CDR3 DNA: TGTGCCAGCACTTGGACAGGGGAAAATTCACCCCTCCACTTT

J gene: TRBJ2-3
CDR3 length: 15
V gene: TRBV6-1
D gene: TRBD2
clone size: many
CDR3 protein: CASSEAGGPTDTQYF
CDR3 DNA: TGTGCCAGCAGTGAGGCGGGAGGACCCACAGATACGCAGTATTTT

J gene: TRBJ1-5
CDR3 length: 17
V gene: TRBV6-2/TRBV6-3
D gene: -
clone size: many
CDR3 protein: CASSYPPRTGRNQPQHF
CDR3 DNA: TGTGCCAGCAGTTATCCCCCACGGACGGGGAGGAATCAGCCCCAGCATTTT

J gene: TRBJ2-6
CDR3 length: 16
V gene: TRBV10-3
D gene: -
clone size: many
CDR3 protein: CAIRPTESSGANVLTF
CDR3 DNA: TGTGCCATCAGACCGACAGAAAGCTCTGGGGCCAACGTCCTGACTTTC

J gene: TRBJ2-1
CDR3 length: 16
V gene: TRBV7-9
D gene: -
clone size: -
CDR3 protein: CASSPPSVYSYNEQFF
CDR3 DNA: TGTGCCAGCAGCCCCCCATCAGTTTACTCCTACAATGAGCAGTTCTTC

J gene: TRBJ2-1
CDR3 length: 16
V gene: TRBV7-2
D gene: -
clone size: few
CDR3 protein: CASSEPGTSSYNEQFF
CDR3 DNA: TGTGCCAGCAGCGAACCCGGGACATCTTCCTACAATGAGCAGTTCTTC

J gene: TRBJ1-1
CDR3 length: 12
V gene: TRBV6-2/TRBV6-3
D gene: -
clone size: many
CDR3 protein: CASNRGGGEAFF
CDR3 DNA: TGTGCCAGCAATCGGGGCGGGGGTGAAGCTTTCTTT

J gene: TRBJ2-2
CDR3 length: 18
V gene: TRBV6-2/TRBV6-3
D gene: TRBD2
clone size: many
CDR3 protein: CASSSLTSGGENTGELFF
CDR3 DNA: TGTGCCAGCAGTTCCTTGACTAGCGGGGGGGAAAACACCGGGGAGCTGTTTTTT

J gene: TRBJ2-2
CDR3 length: 15
V gene: TRBV5-4
D gene: -
clone size: many
CDR3 protein: CASSPGPINTGELFF
CDR3 DNA: TGTGCCAGCAGCCCCGGGCCGATAAACACCGGGGAGCTGTTTTTT

J gene: TRBJ2-1
CDR3 length: 17
V gene: TRBV7-3
D gene: TRBD2
clone size: many
CDR3 protein: CASSPKGSGGSYNEQFF
CDR3 DNA: TGTGCCAGCAGCCCAAAGGGGAGCGGGGGTTCCTACAATGAGCAGTTCTTC

J gene: TRBJ2-7
CDR3 length: 12
V gene: TRBV6-5
D gene: TRBD1
clone size: many
CDR3 protein: CASRQGAYEQYF
CDR3 DNA: TGTGCCAGCAGACAGGGGGCTTACGAGCAGTACTTC

J gene: TRBJ2-2
CDR3 length: 14
V gene: TRBV27
D gene: -
clone size: many
CDR3 protein: CASSFAENTGELFF
CDR3 DNA: TGTGCCAGCAGTTTTGCCGAGAACACCGGGGAGCTGTTTTTT

J gene: TRBJ2-6
CDR3 length: 15
V gene: TRBV4-3
D gene: -
clone size: many
CDR3 protein: CASSQDFTGANVLTF
CDR3 DNA: TGCGCCAGCAGCCAGGACTTTACTGGGGCCAACGTCCTGACTTTC

J gene: TRBJ2-1
CDR3 length: 13
V gene: TRBV7-2
D gene: -
clone size: -
CDR3 protein: CASRLRGGAEQFF
CDR3 DNA: TGTGCCAGCAGACTAAGGGGGGGGGCAGAGCAGTTCTTC

J gene: TRBJ2-5
CDR3 length: 14
V gene: TRBV5-4
D gene: -
clone size: few
CDR3 protein: CASSAWTSEQTQYF
CDR3 DNA: TGTGCCAGCAGCGCATGGACAAGTGAGCAGACCCAGTACTTC

J gene: TRBJ1-1
CDR3 length: 14
V gene: TRBV7-2
D gene: TRBD1
clone size: -
CDR3 protein: CASSQGAMNTEAFF
CDR3 DNA: TGTGCCAGCAGCCAGGGGGCAATGAACACTGAAGCTTTCTTT

J gene: TRBJ1-2
CDR3 length: 17
V gene: TRBV11-2
D gene: TRBD1
clone size: many
CDR3 protein: CASSRPGTGIANYGYTF
CDR3 DNA: TGTGCCAGCAGCCGTCCCGGGACAGGGATTGCTAACTATGGCTACACCTTC

J gene: TRBJ1-5
CDR3 length: 14
V gene: TRBV6-2/TRBV6-3
D gene: TRBD1
clone size: few
CDR3 protein: CASSGTGIRQPQHF
CDR3 DNA: TGTGCCAGCAGTGGGACAGGGATACGTCAGCCCCAGCATTTT

J gene: TRBJ2-5
CDR3 length: 11
V gene: TRBV6-2/TRBV6-3
D gene: -
clone size: many
CDR3 protein: CASNSGETQYF
CDR3 DNA: TGTGCCAGCAATTCCGGAGAGACCCAGTACTTC

J gene: TRBJ1-2
CDR3 length: 15
V gene: TRBV20-1
D gene: TRBD1
clone size: -
CDR3 protein: CSARDRDRPNYGYTF
CDR3 DNA: TGCAGTGCTAGAGACCGGGACAGACCGAACTATGGCTACACCTTC

J gene: TRBJ2-3
CDR3 length: 15
V gene: TRBV15
D gene: TRBD2
clone size: many
CDR3 protein: CATSRDRGGTDTQYF
CDR3 DNA: TGTGCCACCAGCAGAGATCGGGGGGGCACAGATACGCAGTATTTT

J gene: TRBJ1-2
CDR3 length: 15
V gene: TRBV7-9
D gene: -
clone size: -
CDR3 protein: CASSHLDGTPYGYTF
CDR3 DNA: TGTGCCAGCAGCCACCTCGACGGGACCCCTTATGGCTACACCTTC

J gene: TRBJ2-1
CDR3 length: 15
V gene: TRBV4-1
D gene: TRBD2
clone size: many
CDR3 protein: CASSQREGNYNEQFF
CDR3 DNA: TGCGCCAGCAGCCAACGGGAGGGGAACTACAATGAGCAGTTCTTC

J gene: TRBJ2-2
CDR3 length: 18
V gene: TRBV3-1
D gene: -
clone size: many
CDR3 protein: CASSQDALLRPRAGELFF
CDR3 DNA: TGTGCCAGCAGCCAAGACGCCCTATTACGGCCAAGAGCCGGGGAGCTGTTTTTT

J gene: TRBJ2-5
CDR3 length: 14
V gene: TRBV5-6
D gene: TRBD1
clone size: many
CDR3 protein: CASSFEGAWETQYF
CDR3 DNA: TGTGCCAGCAGCTTTGAGGGGGCATGGGAGACCCAGTACTTC

J gene: TRBJ1-1
CDR3 length: 13
V gene: TRBV27
D gene: -
clone size: many
CDR3 protein: CASSHTPNTEAFF
CDR3 DNA: TGTGCCAGCAGCCATACACCGAACACTGAAGCTTTCTTT

J gene: TRBJ2-3
CDR3 length: 15
V gene: TRBV30
D gene: -
clone size: -
CDR3 protein: CAWSASSPSTDTQYF
CDR3 DNA: TGTGCCTGGAGTGCGTCTAGCCCAAGCACAGATACGCAGTATTTT

J gene: TRBJ2-1
CDR3 length: 13
V gene: TRBV7-8
D gene: TRBD2
clone size: many
CDR3 protein: CASLSGEGNEQFF
CDR3 DNA: TGTGCCAGCCTTTCCGGGGAGGGCAATGAGCAGTTCTTC

J gene: TRBJ2-1
CDR3 length: 11
V gene: TRBV7-9
D gene: -
clone size: many
CDR3 protein: CASSLLDEQFF
CDR3 DNA: TGTGCCAGCAGCTTATTGGATGAGCAGTTCTTC

J gene: TRBJ1-1
CDR3 length: 13
V gene: TRBV4-3
D gene: -
clone size: many
CDR3 protein: CASRLGVNTEAFF
CDR3 DNA: TGCGCCAGCAGGCTCGGGGTGAACACTGAAGCTTTCTTT

J gene: TRBJ2-7
CDR3 length: 15
V gene: TRBV5-1
D gene: TRBD1
clone size: many
CDR3 protein: CASSSTGVVTYEQYF
CDR3 DNA: TGCGCCAGCAGCTCAACAGGGGTCGTGACCTACGAGCAGTACTTC

J gene: TRBJ2-7
CDR3 length: 15
V gene: TRBV3-1
D gene: TRBD2
clone size: many
CDR3 protein: CASSHPSGGAYEQYF
CDR3 DNA: TGTGCCAGCAGCCACCCTAGCGGGGGGGCCTACGAGCAGTACTTC

J gene: TRBJ2-1
CDR3 length: 17
V gene: TRBV3-1
D gene: TRBD2
clone size: many
CDR3 protein: CASSQDVPGGPNNEQFF
CDR3 DNA: TGTGCCAGCAGCCAAGATGTTCCGGGGGGGCCCAACAATGAGCAGTTCTTC

J gene: TRBJ2-7
CDR3 length: 15
V gene: TRBV7-9
D gene: TRBD1
clone size: many
CDR3 protein: CASSHGQGYSYEQYF
CDR3 DNA: TGTGCCAGCAGCCACGGACAGGGGTACTCCTACGAGCAGTACTTC

J gene: TRBJ2-7
CDR3 length: 14
V gene: TRBV10-1
D gene: TRBD1
clone size: many
CDR3 protein: CASSESGQGGEQYF
CDR3 DNA: TGCGCCAGCAGTGAGTCGGGACAGGGAGGCGAGCAGTACTTC

J gene: TRBJ2-1
CDR3 length: 14
V gene: TRBV11-2
D gene: -
clone size: -
CDR3 protein: CASSFAGAANEQFF
CDR3 DNA: TGTGCCAGCAGCTTTGCGGGGGCTGCCAATGAGCAGTTCTTC

J gene: TRBJ1-1
CDR3 length: 16
V gene: TRBV9
D gene: -
clone size: many
CDR3 protein: CASSVLPTPGTKIAFF
CDR3 DNA: TGTGCCAGCAGCGTACTCCCCACCCCAGGGACAAAGATAGCTTTCTTT

J gene: TRBJ1-6
CDR3 length: 17
V gene: TRBV5-1
D gene: -
clone size: few
CDR3 protein: CASSLGTSGLWDSPLHF
CDR3 DNA: TGCGCCAGCAGCCTGGGAACGTCAGGACTCTGGGATTCACCCCTCCACTTT

J gene: TRBJ2-1
CDR3 length: 15
V gene: TRBV5-1
D gene: TRBD1
clone size: many
CDR3 protein: CASSLPGQGAREQFF
CDR3 DNA: TGCGCCAGCAGCTTGCCGGGACAGGGGGCAAGGGAGCAGTTCTTC

J gene: TRBJ2-2
CDR3 length: 18
V gene: TRBV12-3/TRBV12-4
D gene: -
clone size: -
CDR3 protein: CASSLASVPGPDTGELFF
CDR3 DNA: TGTGCCAGCAGTTTAGCCTCTGTCCCTGGCCCCGACACCGGGGAGCTGTTTTTT

J gene: TRBJ1-5
CDR3 length: 15
V gene: TRBV28
D gene: -
clone size: many
CDR3 protein: CASSFIPGGNQPQHF
CDR3 DNA: TGTGCCAGCAGTTTCATACCCGGGGGCAATCAGCCCCAGCATTTT

J gene: TRBJ1-1
CDR3 length: 16
V gene: TRBV7-8
D gene: -
clone size: many
CDR3 protein: CASSRTLRAVNTEAFF
CDR3 DNA: TGTGCCAGCAGCCGTACTCTCAGGGCCGTGAACACTGAAGCTTTCTTT

J gene: TRBJ2-3
CDR3 length: 16
V gene: TRBV25-1
D gene: TRBD1
clone size: many
CDR3 protein: CASSKTRDRVTDTQYF
CDR3 DNA: TGTGCCAGCAGTAAAACCCGGGACAGGGTCACAGATACGCAGTATTTT

J gene: TRBJ2-2
CDR3 length: 15
V gene: TRBV4-3
D gene: TRBD1
clone size: -
CDR3 protein: CASSQYRGPFGELFF
CDR3 DNA: TGCGCCAGCAGCCAGTACAGGGGTCCCTTTGGGGAGCTGTTTTTT

J gene: TRBJ1-1
CDR3 length: 14
V gene: TRBV6-5
D gene: -
clone size: many
CDR3 protein: CASSWGGGRTEAFF
CDR3 DNA: TGTGCCAGCAGCTGGGGAGGAGGTCGTACTGAAGCTTTCTTT

J gene: TRBJ1-5
CDR3 length: 15
V gene: TRBV4-3
D gene: -
clone size: -
CDR3 protein: CASSQDTGRNQPQHF
CDR3 DNA: TGCGCCAGCAGCCAAGATACAGGGAGGAATCAGCCCCAGCATTTT

J gene: TRBJ1-2
CDR3 length: 14
V gene: TRBV12-3/TRBV12-4
D gene: TRBD1
clone size: few
CDR3 protein: CASSFSGTGVGYTF
CDR3 DNA: TGTGCCAGCAGTTTCTCCGGGACAGGGGTGGGCTACACCTTC

J gene: TRBJ1-4
CDR3 length: 12
V gene: TRBV15
D gene: -
clone size: -
CDR3 protein: CATSTPMEKLFF
CDR3 DNA: TGTGCCACCAGCACCCCTATGGAAAAACTGTTTTTT

J gene: TRBJ1-1
CDR3 length: 12
V gene: TRBV20-1
D gene: TRBD1
clone size: many
CDR3 protein: CSATRVRGEAFF
CDR3 DNA: TGCAGTGCCACCAGGGTCAGGGGGGAAGCTTTCTTT

J gene: TRBJ2-3
CDR3 length: 14
V gene: TRBV6-2/TRBV6-3
D gene: TRBD2
clone size: many
CDR3 protein: CASSYGTSGDTQYF
CDR3 DNA: TGTGCCAGCAGTTACGGGACTAGTGGGGATACGCAGTATTTT

J gene: TRBJ1-2
CDR3 length: 16
V gene: TRBV4-3
D gene: -
clone size: many
CDR3 protein: CASSQVPGDSNYGYTF
CDR3 DNA: TGCGCCAGCAGCCAAGTCCCCGGGGACTCTAACTATGGCTACACCTTC